These 7 T cell receptor beta chains originate from one sample sequenced in a study of blood T cell repertoires in COVID-19. Only in-frame clones appear in the TCRdb table, and some are missing; sequencing was by immunoSEQ multiplex PCR. Among more than 200,000 clones, almost 90% were seen once, and the ten largest hold around 2.9%. Sequenced sample: peripheral blood. These receptor sequences come from an older woman with acute or convalescent COVID-19.

The V and J genes are TRBV10-2 and TRBJ1-2; D remains unclear. Germline V gene lookup returns CDR1 WSHSY and CDR2 SAAADI. V lost 3 bases and J lost 5, with 19 bases in between. The length of the CDR3 is 16 residues. The CDR3 here is CASSESSPGGNYGYTF. The CDR3 DNA sequence: TGCGCCAGCAGTGAAAGTAGTCCCGGAGGAAATTATGGCTACACCTTC.

J is TRBJ1-1 and V is TRBV27, with 11 bases that match TRBD1. Germline V gene lookup returns CDR1 MNHEY and CDR2 SMNVEV (reference sequence). The CDR3 totals 14 residues. V trimming: 6 bases; J trimming: 4 bases; junction bases outside the gene matches: 4. Here the CDR3 DNA reads TGTGCCAGCAGGCGGGACAGGGGGTCCACTGAAGCTTTCTTT. This encodes CASRRDRGSTEAFF.

The J gene is TRBJ1-6, the V gene TRBV7-8, with 8 bases fitting TRBD1. Germline values: CDR1 SGHVS, CDR2 FQNEAQ. The CDR3 contains 15 residues. The V segment lost 3 bases and the J segment 10 bases; nucleotides outside the gene matches: 8. The CDR3 loop is CASSFGQGGESPLHF. The DNA for the CDR3 is TGTGCCAGCAGCTTTGGACAGGGAGGCGAATCACCCCTCCACTTT. Looking up the rest from reference TRBV7-8 and TRBJ1-6 gives the full variable domain: GAGVSQSPRYKVAKRGQDVALRCDPISGHVSLFWYQQALGQGPEFLTYFQNEAQLDKSGLPSDRFFAERPEGSVSTLKIQRTQQEDSAVYLCASSFGQGGESPLHFGNGTRLTVT.

The J gene is TRBJ2-3, the V gene TRBV2; the D is unclear. The V gene's germline CDR1 is SNHLY and CDR2 FYNNEI. V lost 4 bases to trimming and J lost 0 bases, with 8 bases between them. There are 14 residues in the CDR3. In nucleotides, the CDR3 is TGTGCCAGCAGTGTTTACATTAGCACAGATACGCAGTATTTT. Its protein is CASSVYISTDTQYF.

CDR3 in DNA: TGTGCCAGCAGAGAAGACCCAGGGTATAATTCACCCCTCCACTTT. Translated: CASREDPGYNSPLHF. V and J are TRBV5-4 and TRBJ1-6, with D perhaps TRBD1 (5 bases). The germline V gene has CDR1 SGHNT and CDR2 YYREEE (reference sequence). The CDR3 consists of 15 residues. Trimming took 5 bases from V and 4 from J, leaving 13 bases between them.

The chain couples TRBV9 to TRBJ2-7; TRBD2 is a possible D gene (6 bases). The V end was cut by 2 bases, the J end by 2 bases, with 11 bases between. The CDR3 runs to 14 residues. Germline CDR1 SGDLS, CDR2 YYNGEE. CDR3 in amino acids: CASSVGTGAYEQYF. DNA of the CDR3: TGTGCCAGCAGCGTCGGGACGGGGGCCTACGAGCAGTACTTC.

The rearrangement uses TRBV18 and TRBJ1-2, with TRBD1 matching 10 bases. The germline gives CDR1 KGHSH, CDR2 LQKENI. The CDR3 runs 14 residues. V trimming: 2 bases; J trimming: 7 bases; junction bases outside the gene matches: 4. As DNA, the CDR3 is TGTGCCAGCTCACCAGGGGACAGGGGTTTTGGCTACACCTTC. Its translation: CASSPGDRGFGYTF.